This TCR beta chain was captured in a study of blood T cell repertoires in COVID-19. In this sample, this clone turned up once. This CDR3 is 15 amino acids long. The germline V gene encodes CDR1 MDHEN and CDR2 SYDVKM. The V and J ends lost 1 base and 6 bases, in that order; junction bases with no gene match: 5. Authors' methods: For nucleated cells, counts were estimated from reference gene primer amplification. Some clones are missing from TCRdb's copy, which holds only in-frame ones; the method was immunoSEQ multiplex PCR. V, J and clone size are those of that table, while D and trimming were read from the DNA. The data contain 140,000 or so clones, roughly 79% of them singletons.

This receptor was identified in a woman between 55 and 75 years old with acute or convalescent COVID-19. Sequencing was performed on peripheral blood. The V gene is TRBV28, the J gene TRBJ1-2; 10 nucleotides align to TRBD1. The CDR3 bases are TGTGCCAGCAGTTTATTACAGGGGACAGGGGATGGCTACACCTTC. Amino acids: CASSLLQGTGDGYTF.